This record looks at one TCR beta chain sequence and its context. The V end was cut by 4 bases, the J end by 1 base, with 15 bases between. Germline CDR1 LGHDT, CDR2 YNNKEL (reference sequence). This CDR3 has 16 amino acids. These data originate in a study of blood T cell repertoires in COVID-19. Looking at the study overall: Sources were T cells, B-cell-depleted T cells, or PBMCs; the material itself was cDNA or gDNA.

TCRdb's copy holds only in-frame clones and misses some; the assay was immunoSEQ multiplex PCR. The table records fewer than 500,000 clones, over 85% of them present only once. The V gene is TRBV3-1 (or the pseudogene TRBV3-2), the J gene TRBJ2-3, with D possibly matching TRBD2 (6 bases). Sample: peripheral blood. This receptor was taken from a man aged 18 to 29 with COVID-19, enrolled during active disease. CDR3 coding DNA: TGTGCCAGCAGCCGACTAGGAGGGTCTGGCACAGATACGCAGTATTTT. Its translation is CASSRLGGSGTDTQYF.